Listed here are 10 T cell receptor beta chains from one sample, sequenced in a study of regulatory T cells in long-lasting Graves disease. The time point was: persistent/refractory GD, antithyroid drugs over 5 years with positive TRAb. With RNA extracted from PBMCs as input, the TCR library was made. Arm-PCR of CDR3 regions with iRepertoire HTBI primers generated TCR beta libraries. A single record per CDR3 protein comes from TCRdb applying MiXCR to the multiplex PCR reads. The table shows 400,000 to 450,000 distinct CDR3 sequences, with about a quarter occurring only once. The material sequenced was peripheral blood mononuclear cells (PBMCs), taken when the disease was refractory, from a patient treated with antithyroid drugs. The receptors stem from a female donor with Graves disease.

The rearrangement joins TRBV18 to TRBJ1-3, with D perhaps TRBD1 (5 bases). V dropped 3 bases and J dropped 0 bases, with 6 bases sitting between them. This CDR3 is built from 14 residues. Per germline, CDR1 KGHSH and CDR2 LQKENI. CDR3 sequence: CASSPQGSGNTIYF. DNA of the CDR3: TGTGCCAGCTCACCTCAGGGCTCTGGAAACACCATATATTTT.

This clonotype was seen at least ten times. The rearrangement uses TRBV5-1 and TRBJ1-2; 7 nucleotides agree with TRBD1. Germline-derived CDR1 and CDR2 are SGHRS and YFSETQ. The junction had 10 bases not matched to a gene; V was cut back by 4 bases and J by 7 bases. This CDR3 spans 14 amino acids. In nucleotides, the CDR3 is TGCGCCAGCAGCGAACAGGGGATGGTCGGTGGCTACACCTTC. Protein sequence: CASSEQGMVGGYTF.

This rearrangement joins TRBV7-2 to TRBJ2-1; TRBD2 matches at 8 bases. The CDR3 sequence is 14 residues long. The V gene's germline CDR1 is SGHTA and CDR2 FQGNSA. With V trimmed by 0 bases and J by 8 bases, 3 bases remained unmatched. The CDR3 DNA reads as TGTGCCAGCAGCTTAGCTAGCGGGACGGATGAGCAGTTCTTC. This sequence encodes CASSLASGTDEQFF.

This clonotype was recorded at least ten times. The rearrangement joins TRBV20-1 to TRBJ1-5, with 7 bases lining up with TRBD1. Germline CDR1 is DFQATT and CDR2 is SNEGSKA (reference sequence). This CDR3 spans 13 amino acids. The V segment lost 6 bases and the J segment 0 bases; nucleotides outside the gene matches: 2. CDR3 residues: CSARTGSNQPQHF. The CDR3 DNA reads as TGCAGTGCCAGGACAGGTAGCAATCAGCCCCAGCATTTT.

The genes are TRBV5-1 and TRBJ2-5; D may correspond to TRBD1 or TRBD2 (5 bases each). There are 12 residues in the CDR3. Germline CDR1 and CDR2: SGHRS and YFSETQ. The germline V and J ends were trimmed by 7 bases and 5 bases, with 12 bases remaining between them. The CDR3 sequence is CASRVGEETQYF. CDR3 in DNA: TGCGCCAGCCGCGTGGGGGAGGAGACCCAGTACTTC.

The chain has TRBV3-1 and TRBJ1-4; TRBD1 aligns across 8 bases. Germline CDR1 LGHDT, CDR2 YNNKEL (reference sequence). V shed 5 bases, J shed 8 bases, and the junction held 13 bases outside the gene matches. The CDR3 totals 16 residues. The CDR3 spells CASSKTPDREREKLFF. DNA for the CDR3: TGTGCCAGCAGCAAGACACCGGACAGGGAAAGAGAAAAACTGTTTTTT.

This chain connects TRBV20-1 to TRBJ2-7; TRBD1 agrees at 9 bases. This CDR3 is 14 amino acids long. V lost 1 base and J lost 3; bases outside the gene matches: 4. Germline V gives CDR1 DFQATT, CDR2 SNEGSKA (reference sequence). CDR3 nucleotide sequence: TGCAGTGCTAGAGGGACAGGGGTCGGCTACGAGCAGTACTTC. Amino acid sequence: CSARGTGVGYEQYF.

This chain links TRBV5-5 with TRBJ2-7; 8 nucleotides line up with TRBD2. The CDR3 loop spans 13 amino acids. The V gene's germline CDR1 is SGHKS and CDR2 YYEKEE (reference sequence). V lost 1 base to trimming and J lost 6 bases; unmatched junction nucleotides: 3. DNA for the CDR3: TGTGCCAGCAGCTTGTTCGGGAGGGGCGAGCAGTACTTC. It specifies CASSLFGRGEQYF.

The chain carries TRBV12-3 or TRBV12-4 and TRBJ2-2; 12 bases line up with TRBD2. V lost 6 bases to trimming and J lost 6 bases; unmatched junction nucleotides: 14. The CDR3 loop spans 18 amino acids. CDR3 in amino acids: CASRNALAGGPPSGELFF. In DNA, the CDR3 is TGTGCCAGCAGGAACGCTCTAGCGGGAGGGCCCCCATCCGGGGAGCTGTTTTTT.

In this sample, this clonotype turned up many times. The chain carries TRBV7-8 and TRBJ1-2; no definite D call. V was shortened by 9 bases and J by 8 bases, with 13 bases between the two germline ends. CDR3 size: 11 residues. Germline V gene data show CDR1 as SGHVS and CDR2 as FQNEAQ. CDR3 loop: CASRLREGYTF. As DNA, the CDR3 is TGTGCCAGTAGACTCCGGGAGGGCTACACCTTC.